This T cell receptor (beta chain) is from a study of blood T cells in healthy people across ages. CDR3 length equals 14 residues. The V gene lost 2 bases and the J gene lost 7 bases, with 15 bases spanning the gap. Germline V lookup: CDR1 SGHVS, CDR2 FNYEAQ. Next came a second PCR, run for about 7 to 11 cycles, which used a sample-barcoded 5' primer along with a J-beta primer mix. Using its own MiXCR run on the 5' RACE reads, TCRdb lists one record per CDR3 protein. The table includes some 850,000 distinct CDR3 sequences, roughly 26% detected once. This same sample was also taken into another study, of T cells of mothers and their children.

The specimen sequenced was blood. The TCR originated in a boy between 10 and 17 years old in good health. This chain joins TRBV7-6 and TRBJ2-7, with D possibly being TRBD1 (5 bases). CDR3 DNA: TGTGCCAGCAGCTTAAAACAGAATAGGGGAGAGCAGTACTTC. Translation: CASSLKQNRGEQYF.